Listed below are T cell receptor beta chains from one sample, sequenced in a study of cytomegalovirus exposure and HLA in healthy donors. Sequenced by immunoSEQ multiplex PCR; TCRdb stores in-frame clones only, minus some. This sample yields some 120,000 clones, of which around 72% are seen a single time; around 4% belongs to the top ten. The sample taken for sequencing was PBMCs. Source of these receptors: a young man in good health and CMV-seronegative. CDR3s include the opening cysteine and the closing phenylalanine or tryptophan. The D gene is left open where the match is weak. A clone size is listed for some rows: how often the clone was seen (once, few, many), or a class if it is expanded.

TRBJ2-7 | - | TRBV7-9 | - | CASSLGHRQDYEQYF | TGTGCCAGCAGCTTAGGTCATCGACAGGACTACGAGCAGTACTTC
TRBJ2-3 | TRBD1 | TRBV9 | - | CASSSPGQGGDTQYF | TGTGCCAGCAGCTCTCCGGGACAGGGTGGAGATACGCAGTATTTT
TRBJ1-1 | - | TRBV11-2 | - | CASSPWGGNTEAFF | TGTGCCAGCAGCCCATGGGGGGGGAACACTGAAGCTTTCTTT
TRBJ2-7 | TRBD1 | TRBV27 | - | CASSYGQGAFYEQYF | TGTGCCAGCAGTTACGGACAGGGGGCCTTCTACGAGCAGTACTTC
TRBJ1-6 | TRBD1 | TRBV6-4 | - | CASSSDRTGTPLHF | TGTGCCAGCAGCTCGGACAGGACTGGAACACCCCTCCACTTT
TRBJ1-6 | - | TRBV5-4 | - | CASSIYRTDGNSPLHF | TGTGCCAGCAGCATATACCGGACAGATGGGAATTCACCCCTCCACTTT
TRBJ2-3 | TRBD1 | TRBV6-5 | - | CASSYRTGQDTQYF | TGTGCCAGCAGTTATCGGACAGGTCAAGATACGCAGTATTTT
TRBJ2-7 | - | TRBV15 | - | CATSREEISAYEQYF | TGTGCCACCAGCAGAGAGGAGATTTCGGCCTACGAGCAGTACTTC
TRBJ2-1 | TRBD2 | TRBV7-9 | - | CASTVTSGGRPTYNEQFF | TGTGCCAGCACCGTCACTAGCGGGGGGCGCCCAACCTACAATGAGCAGTTCTTC
TRBJ1-2 | TRBD1 | TRBV9 | - | CASSVDPGGFFYGYTF | TGTGCCAGCAGCGTAGATCCAGGGGGCTTTTTCTATGGCTACACCTTC
TRBJ1-1 | - | TRBV6-5 | - | CASNLGEGWTEAFF | TGTGCCAGCAATCTCGGGGAGGGGTGGACTGAAGCTTTCTTT
TRBJ1-6 | TRBD1 | TRBV27 | few | CASTSQGKGSPLHF | TGTGCCAGCACCTCACAGGGGAAGGGTTCACCCCTCCACTTT
TRBJ2-2 | TRBD1 | TRBV7-3 | - | CASSTRGQGTGELFF | TGTGCCAGCAGCACAAGGGGACAGGGTACCGGGGAGCTGTTTTTT
TRBJ2-7 | - | TRBV11-3 | - | CASSSYGGYEQYF | TGTGCCAGCAGCTCCTACGGGGGTTACGAGCAGTACTTC
TRBJ2-7 | - | TRBV6-5 | - | CASSYSSGPSSYEQYF | TGTGCCAGCAGTTACTCGAGTGGGCCTAGCTCCTACGAGCAGTACTTC
TRBJ1-2 | - | TRBV25-1 | - | CASSGGPTNYGYTF | TGTGCCAGCAGTGGAGGCCCGACTAACTATGGCTACACCTTC
TRBJ2-7 | - | TRBV19 | once | CASSTTPGGKYEQYF | TGTGCCAGTAGTACCACCCCGGGCGGGAAATACGAGCAGTACTTC
TRBJ2-3 | - | TRBV14 | - | CASSQEAVYSTDTQYF | TGTGCCAGCAGCCAAGAGGCAGTATATAGCACAGATACGCAGTATTTT
TRBJ1-6 | - | TRBV27 | - | CASSLFPRVVNNSPLHF | TGTGCCAGCAGTTTATTCCCCAGGGTGGTGAATAATTCACCCCTCCACTTT
TRBJ2-1 | - | TRBV5-5 | - | CASSLGLGVNNEQFF | TGTGCCAGCAGCTTGGGACTAGGGGTTAACAATGAGCAGTTCTTC
TRBJ2-3 | - | TRBV7-2 | - | CASSPGLADTQYF | TGTGCCAGCAGCCCAGGCTTAGCAGATACGCAGTATTTT
TRBJ2-1 | TRBD1 | TRBV7-3 | once | CASSSQGALGDEQFF | TGTGCCAGCAGCTCCCAGGGGGCTTTAGGTGATGAGCAGTTCTTC
TRBJ1-1 | TRBD1 | TRBV18 | - | CASTDRVFGIGTEAFF | TGTGCCAGCACCGACAGGGTTTTTGGAATTGGTACTGAAGCTTTCTTT